These 29 T cell receptor beta chains originate from one sample sequenced in a study of patients and donors after allogeneic stem cell transplantation. MiXCR, applied by TCRdb to the RT-PCR reads, yields one record per CDR3 protein. The table includes about 200,000 distinct CDR3 sequences, 38% detected once. Sequenced: blood, either unsorted or a sorted T cell fraction (not recorded which). Source of these receptors: a human donor who was either an allogeneic HSCT recipient or a stem cell or donor lymphocyte infusion donor (not recorded which). It is not recorded whose cells these are; they may come from a transplant donor.

This sequence joins TRBV28 and TRBJ1-5; tentative D call: TRBD1 (5 bases). Deletions cut 5 bases from V and 3 bases from J, with 17 bases between. The CDR3 totals 16 residues. Germline-derived CDR1 and CDR2 are MDHEN and SYDVKM. In nucleotides, the CDR3 is TGTGCCAGCAGTCCTCGAGGAAGGGGATACAATCAGCCCCAGCATTTT. Translation gives CASSPRGRGYNQPQHF.

The gene calls are TRBV10-2 and TRBJ1-5, with 9 bases that match TRBD1. This CDR3 spans 17 amino acids. V dropped 3 bases and J dropped 1; count of bases not matched to a gene: 7. The germline V gene encodes CDR1 WSHSY and CDR2 SAAADI. DNA for the CDR3: TGCGCCAGCAGTGAATCGACAGGGGGTATGAGCAATCAGCCCCAGCATTTT. This sequence encodes CASSESTGGMSNQPQHF.

This chain links TRBV4-3 with TRBJ2-3; TRBD2 matches 9 bases. The junction had 5 bases not matched to a gene; V was cut back by 6 bases and J by 4 bases. CDR3 size: 14 residues. Germline CDR1 is LGHNA and CDR2 is YSLEER. The CDR3 DNA is TGCGCCAGCAGTGGGACTAGCCTCGCAGATACGCAGTATTTT. Translating it yields CASSGTSLADTQYF.

This sequence joins TRBV4-2 and TRBJ1-6; 9 bases map to TRBD1. The germline CDR1 and CDR2 sequences are LGHNA and YNFKEQ. The CDR3 consists of 16 residues. The V and J ends lost 4 bases and 10 bases, in that order; junction bases with no gene match: 11. This chain's CDR3 is CASSPGGDRVESPLHF. The CDR3 coding sequence is TGTGCCAGCAGCCCAGGGGGGGACAGGGTAGAGTCACCCCTCCACTTT.

This clonotype came up a few times. The chain employs TRBV18 and TRBJ1-3, with D unclear. This CDR3 comprises 18 residues. V was pared by 2 bases and J by 0 bases, with 17 bases between. Germline loops: CDR1 KGHSH, CDR2 LQKENI. CDR3 coding DNA: TGTGCCAGCTCACCATTGGCAGTAAAACCCTACTCTGGAAACACCATATATTTT. Amino acids: CASSPLAVKPYSGNTIYF.

This clonotype was counted once. The rearrangement links TRBV5-1 to TRBJ1-2, with 7 bases that match TRBD1. CDR3 length equals 13 residues. V shed 4 bases, J shed 7 bases, and the junction held 7 bases outside the gene matches. The germline gives CDR1 SGHRS, CDR2 YFSETQ. CDR3 in amino acids: CASSPTTGLGYTF. DNA for the CDR3: TGCGCCAGCAGCCCGACGACAGGGCTTGGCTACACCTTC.

This clonotype was detected only a few times. This rearrangement joins TRBV20-1 to TRBJ2-7; 7 nucleotides match TRBD1. V shed 8 bases, J shed 1 base, and the junction held 11 bases outside the gene matches. The CDR3 is made up of 14 amino acids. Germline loops: CDR1 DFQATT, CDR2 SNEGSKA (reference sequence). The CDR3 DNA is TGCAGTCTCAATCTTGGGACAGCTTCCTACGAGCAGTACTTC. Protein product: CSLNLGTASYEQYF.

The rearrangement uses TRBV4-1 and TRBJ1-1; the match to TRBD1 covers 9 bases. This CDR3 contains 13 residues. The J segment lost 8 bases and the V segment lost 4 bases, leaving 5 bases of the junction unmatched. Germline values: CDR1 MGHRA, CDR2 YSYEKL. As DNA, the CDR3 is TGCGCCAGCAGCCCGAGACAGGGGGTCGAAGCTTTCTTT. Translation gives CASSPRQGVEAFF.

V and J are TRBV24-1 and TRBJ2-7; D is unresolved. This CDR3 spans 16 amino acids. Trimming stripped 3 bases from V and 0 bases from J, with 14 bases between. CDR1 is KGHDR, CDR2 SFDVKD, per germline. CDR3 coding DNA: TGTGCCACCAGTGATCCCTGGAGACGTGGCTCCTACGAGCAGTACTTC. Amino acid sequence: CATSDPWRRGSYEQYF.

The V call is TRBV27, the J call TRBJ1-4, with 10 bases that match TRBD1. Germline V lookup: CDR1 MNHEY, CDR2 SMNVEV (reference sequence). V shed 2 bases and J 4 bases; nucleotides not matched to a gene: 4. The CDR3 contains 16 residues. The CDR3 sequence: CASSLLGTGVNEKLFF. In DNA form, the CDR3 reads TGTGCCAGCAGTTTACTGGGGACAGGGGTTAATGAAAAACTGTTTTTT.

The rearrangement links TRBV12-3 or TRBV12-4 to TRBJ2-7, with 8 nucleotides matching TRBD2. The CDR3 is made up of 15 amino acids. With V trimmed by 5 bases and J by 1 base, 7 bases remained unmatched. The CDR3 region is CASSPAGTSSYEQYF. DNA of the CDR3: TGTGCCAGCAGTCCTGCCGGGACTAGTTCCTACGAGCAGTACTTC.

This clonotype was seen more than once but under ten times. The chain links TRBV15 to TRBJ1-2; D is undetermined. In germline, CDR1 is LNHNV, CDR2 YYDKDF (reference sequence). This CDR3 is built from 15 residues. Trimming took off 1 base at V and 3 bases at J, with 12 bases between the two ends. Written as DNA, the CDR3 is TGTGCCACCAGCAGAGTCACAAACGGGGACTATGGCTACACCTTC. This codes for CATSRVTNGDYGYTF.

V gene TRBV20-1 combines with J gene TRBJ2-4; D is unresolved. V lost 5 bases and J lost 0, with 8 bases in between. CDR1 DFQATT and CDR2 SNEGSKA come from the germline V gene (reference sequence). The CDR3 is 13 amino acids. The CDR3 is CSASDLAKNIQYF. As DNA, the CDR3 is TGCAGTGCTTCGGACCTAGCCAAAAACATTCAGTACTTC.

CDR3 nucleotide sequence: TGTGCCAGCTGTGAGAACACTGAAGCTTTCTTT. This gives the protein CASCENTEAFF. This sequence joins TRBV12-3 or TRBV12-4 and TRBJ1-1; D not certain. The CDR3 is made up of 11 amino acids. The V gene lost 8 bases and the J gene lost 1 base, with 5 bases spanning the gap.

In this sample, this clonotype turned up a few times. The V and J genes are TRBV20-1 and TRBJ2-3; D not resolved. Between the trimmed V and J ends, which lost 6 bases and 9 bases, there was a span of 22 bases. This CDR3 has 14 residues. From germline, CDR1 is DFQATT and CDR2 SNEGSKA (reference sequence). CDR3: CSAETVQPPTTQYF. The CDR3 nucleotides read TGCAGTGCCGAAACAGTCCAACCCCCTACCACGCAGTATTTT.

The genes are TRBV11-1 and TRBJ2-6; TRBD1 agrees at 9 bases. The V gene end was trimmed by 5 bases and the J gene end by 2 bases; junction bases not matched to a gene: 7. This CDR3 is built from 17 residues. The germline gives CDR1 SGHAT, CDR2 FQDESV (reference sequence). The CDR3 DNA is TGTGCCAGCAGCGCCACAGGGGGCATGACTGGGGCCAACGTCCTGACTTTC. Translated, it gives CASSATGGMTGANVLTF.

This clonotype showed up just a few times. The V call is TRBV4-1, the J call TRBJ1-5, with TRBD1 matching 7 bases. CDR1 is MGHRA, CDR2 YSYEKL, per germline. The CDR3 has 14 amino acids. V dropped 3 bases and J dropped 6; count of bases not matched to a gene: 5. DNA for the CDR3: TGCGCCAGCAGCCACAGACAGGGAAGTCAGCCCCAGCATTTT. Its translation: CASSHRQGSQPQHF.

The chain links TRBV20-1 to TRBJ2-1; D unresolved. CDR1 DFQATT and CDR2 SNEGSKA come from the germline V gene (reference sequence). The CDR3 sequence is 12 residues long. Trimming removed 6 bases at V and 9 bases at J, with 15 bases between. The CDR3 loop reads CSARAVLGEQFF. The CDR3 nucleotides read TGCAGTGCACGCGCGGTTCTTGGTGAGCAGTTCTTC.

This clonotype was found a few times. CDR3 bases: TGTGCCAGCTCACCGACCGCCTACAATGAGCAGTTCTTC. Protein product: CASSPTAYNEQFF. This chain uses TRBV18 with TRBJ2-1; D not certain. Trimming removed 3 bases at V and 2 bases at J, with 5 bases between. CDR3 size: 13 residues. Looked up from germline, CDR1 is KGHSH and CDR2 is LQKENI.

V is TRBV6-5 and J is TRBJ1-2; D gene uncertain. This CDR3 has 15 amino acids. The germline CDR1 and CDR2 sequences are MNHEY and SVGAGI. Trimming shortened V by 5 bases and J by 4 bases, and 17 bases separated the two germline ends. The CDR3 DNA is TGTGCCAGCAGTCGTCGTGCAGCTACTTTCTATGGCTACACCTTC. Residues: CASSRRAATFYGYTF.

The chain recombines TRBV28 with TRBJ2-1; no reliable D call. The germline gives CDR1 MDHEN, CDR2 SYDVKM. Trimming removed 5 bases from V and 4 bases from J, with 12 bases in between. The length of the CDR3 is 14 residues. CDR3 region: CASSPLALYNEQFF. The CDR3 DNA follows: TGTGCCAGCAGTCCCTTGGCCCTTTACAATGAGCAGTTCTTC.

This chain connects TRBV3-1 to TRBJ2-5; 11 nucleotides agree with TRBD1. Germline V CDR1 and CDR2: LGHDT, YNNKEL (reference sequence). This CDR3 has 15 amino acids. Unmatched junction bases numbered 6, after V lost 4 bases and J lost 5 bases. The CDR3 DNA reads TGTGCCAGCAGCCCCCGGACAGGGGGCCGTGAGACCCAGTACTTC. It codes for CASSPRTGGRETQYF.

V is TRBV23-1 and J is TRBJ1-4; D is uncertain. TRBV23-1 is classed as an ORF, of uncertain function. This CDR3 is built from 16 residues. With 3 bases removed from V and 0 bases from J, the gap between germline ends came to 11 bases. This CDR3 is CASSQGKEPTNEKLFF. CDR3 DNA: TGCGCCAGCAGTCAGGGCAAGGAGCCAACTAATGAAAAACTGTTTTTT.

This clonotype was picked up one time. The CDR3: CASSFPTDGQDVLTF. The DNA of the CDR3 is TGTGCCAGCAGCTTCCCTACGGACGGGCAGGACGTCCTGACTTTC. The rearrangement uses TRBV5-6 and TRBJ2-6; no clear D. Germline V gene data show CDR1 as SGHDT and CDR2 as YYEEEE. Trimming left V 2 bases short and J 11 bases short, with 17 bases between. The CDR3 consists of 15 residues.

This clonotype was recorded a few times. The gene calls are TRBV18 and TRBJ1-6; D gene ambiguous. Germline V CDR1 and CDR2: KGHSH, LQKENI. This CDR3 comprises 16 residues. V lost 3 bases to trimming and J lost 1 base, with 10 bases between them. This CDR3 is CASSPREGSYNSPLHF. The CDR3 DNA reads as TGTGCCAGCTCACCGAGGGAGGGATCCTATAATTCACCCCTCCACTTT.

This clonotype showed up just a few times. The rearrangement uses TRBV12-3 or TRBV12-4 and TRBJ1-2; TRBD1 might be the D (5 bases). The CDR3 has 13 amino acids. The V and J ends lost 6 bases and 2 bases respectively, with 10 bases between them. The CDR3 loop reads CASSPDTNYGYTF. The CDR3 DNA is TGTGCCAGCAGCCCGGACACAAACTATGGCTACACCTTC.

The CDR3 DNA reads as TGTGCCAGCAGTTTAAGCTCTCTGGGGCGAAGTCAGCCCCAGCATTTT. It encodes CASSLSSLGRSQPQHF. The genes are TRBV27 and TRBJ1-5; possibly TRBD1 for D (5 bases). V shed 2 bases and J shed 6 bases, with 17 bases lying between them. Germline lookup yields CDR1 MNHEY and CDR2 SMNVEV (reference sequence). The CDR3 extends over 16 amino acids.

The V gene is TRBV28, the J gene TRBJ2-3; TRBD1 matches at 8 bases. This CDR3 has 16 amino acids. The V and J ends lost 2 bases and 3 bases, in that order; junction bases with no gene match: 7. From germline, CDR1 is MDHEN and CDR2 SYDVKM. The CDR3 region is CASSLQGARRTDTQYF. DNA for the CDR3: TGTGCCAGCAGTTTACAGGGGGCGCGGAGGACAGATACGCAGTATTTT. Supplemented by reference TRBV28 and TRBJ2-3, the full variable domain reads DVKVTQSSRYLVKRTGEKVFLECVQDMDHENMFWYRQDPGLGLRLIYFSYDVKMKEKGDIPEGYSVSREKKERFSLILESASTNQTSMYLCASSLQGARRTDTQYFGPGTRLTVL.

The chain links TRBV5-6 to TRBJ2-7; tentative D call: TRBD1 (6 bases). V lost 2 bases to trimming and J lost 2 bases, with 14 bases between them. CDR3 size: 15 residues. Germline CDR1 is SGHDT and CDR2 is YYEEEE. The chain's CDR3 is CASSFRGGTTYEQYF. The CDR3 nucleotides are TGTGCCAGCAGCTTCCGAGGGGGAACAACCTACGAGCAGTACTTC.